The 20 T cell receptor beta chains reported below all come from one sample, sequenced in a study of CD8+ T cells in alopecia areata. Investigators isolated RNA and reverse transcribed it into cDNA to act as the sequencing template. Clones were read by immunoSEQ multiplex PCR, and TCRdb kept only the in-frame ones, dropping some. This table holds 190,000 or so clones, roughly 64% found once. Treatment denoted: oral pan-JAK inhibitor, 5-10 mg twice daily. Sample: CD4+ T cells sorted from blood, taken at week 24, from a patient treated with tofacitinib. These receptors all stem from a human donor with alopecia areata.

This clone has more than one count but fewer than ten. This rearrangement joins TRBV25-1 to TRBJ2-1, with 10 bases matching TRBD2. Germline V CDR1 and CDR2: MGHDK, SYGVNS. The CDR3 loop spans 18 amino acids. V trimming: 1 base; J trimming: 3 bases; junction bases outside the gene matches: 9. The CDR3 loop is CASSESAGGPLRYNEQFF. The CDR3 DNA reads TGTGCCAGCAGTGAATCAGCGGGAGGGCCTCTTCGCTACAATGAGCAGTTCTTC. The whole variable domain, remainder taken from reference TRBV25-1 and TRBJ2-1, is EADIYQTPRYLVIGTGKKITLECSQTMGHDKMYWYQQDPGMELHLIHYSYGVNSTEKGDLSSESTVSRIRTEHFPLTLESARPSHTSQYLCASSESAGGPLRYNEQFFGPGTRLTVL.

There are a few counts of this clone. The V and J genes are TRBV6-8 and TRBJ2-1; 7 positions agree with TRBD1. V dropped 9 bases and J dropped 11; count of bases not matched to a gene: 22. Germline CDR1 MNHGY, CDR2 SAAAGT. The CDR3 contains 16 residues. The CDR3 reads CASAFIRDSVVPQQFF. CDR3 in DNA: TGTGCCAGTGCCTTCATCCGGGACAGCGTAGTACCCCAGCAGTTCTTC.

This clone was detected a few times. The gene calls are TRBV29-1 and TRBJ2-2, with 9 bases aligning to TRBD2. CDR1 SQVTM and CDR2 ANQGSEA come from the germline V gene. CDR3 length: 14 amino acids. The ends lost 3 bases at V and 5 bases at J; junction bases unmatched: 4. In nucleotides, the CDR3 is TGCAGCGTTGATGCGGGAGGGCGAACCGGGGAGCTGTTTTTT. Encoded protein: CSVDAGGRTGELFF.

J is TRBJ1-2 and V is TRBV18; 9 nucleotides line up with TRBD1. Germline CDR1 is KGHSH and CDR2 is LQKENI. V was pared by 5 bases and J by 5 bases, with 6 bases of the junction left unmatched. This CDR3 has 14 amino acids. The CDR3 here is CASSRDRAQYGYTF. CDR3 DNA: TGTGCCAGCTCAAGGGACAGGGCCCAATATGGCTACACCTTC.

The rearrangement joins TRBV29-1 to TRBJ2-7, with 8 bases aligning to TRBD1. V lost 6 bases to trimming and J lost 6 bases; unmatched junction nucleotides: 7. Germline V CDR1 and CDR2: SQVTM, ANQGSEA. The CDR3 spans 12 residues. CDR3 bases: TGCAGCGTGGGACAGGAAAGCGCCGAGCAGTACTTC. Translated, it gives CSVGQESAEQYF.

This chain links TRBV19 with TRBJ1-5; TRBD1 is a possible D gene (6 bases). Germline CDR1 is LNHDA and CDR2 is SQIVND (reference sequence). The CDR3 length is 16 residues. Deletions cut 1 base from V and 4 bases from J, with 14 bases between. CDR3 nucleotides: TGTGCCAGTAGTATAGTAAAAGGGGGTTATAATCAGCCCCAGCATTTT. Protein product: CASSIVKGGYNQPQHF.

The table lists this clone with a count of one. The chain links TRBV18 to TRBJ2-7; 10 bases agree with TRBD1. CDR1 is KGHSH, CDR2 LQKENI, per germline. The CDR3 totals 14 residues. The trim removed 4 bases at V and 5 bases at J, leaving 5 bases unmatched. In DNA, the CDR3 is TGTGCCAGCTCACTCTACGGGACAGGGGACGAGCAGTACTTC. Protein product: CASSLYGTGDEQYF.

V and J are TRBV7-7 and TRBJ2-3; the D gene could be TRBD1 or TRBD2 (5 bases each). The CDR3 loop spans 14 amino acids. V lost 5 bases and J lost 4, with 13 bases in between. Per germline, CDR1 SSHAT and CDR2 FNYEAQ (reference sequence). Here the CDR3 DNA reads TGTGCCAGCAGCAGGGACCCTGCCGCAGATACGCAGTATTTT. This sequence encodes CASSRDPAADTQYF.

This clone has a single count. Sequence at one end of the junction differs from germline and may be a read error. The chain links TRBV4-1 to TRBJ2-2; no clear D gene. The V gene's germline CDR1 is MGHRA and CDR2 YSYEKL. The length of the CDR3 is 15 residues. The CDR3 DNA sequence: TGCGCCAGCAGCCAAGTAGTTATGAACGCCGGGGAGCTGTTTTTT. Its protein is CASSQVVMNAGELFF.

In this sample, this clone turned up a few times. V usage is TRBV28 and J usage is TRBJ1-2; TRBD1 is a possible D gene (5 bases). CDR3 length: 12 residues. Trimming shortened V by 5 bases and J by 4 bases, and 8 bases separated the two germline ends. From germline, CDR1 is MDHEN and CDR2 SYDVKM. DNA of the CDR3: TGTGCCAGCAGTGTAGGGGCCTATGGCTACACCTTC. It is translated as CASSVGAYGYTF.

V and J are TRBV2 and TRBJ2-7; 10 bases are shared with TRBD2. Trimming removed 2 bases from V and 7 bases from J; junction bases left unmatched: 8. This CDR3 is built from 15 residues. Germline values: CDR1 SNHLY, CDR2 FYNNEI. The CDR3 DNA is TGTGCCAGCAGTGAATTCCCTAGCGGGAGTGAGGAGCAGTACTTC. It codes for CASSEFPSGSEEQYF.

The chain employs TRBV4-3 and TRBJ1-2; TRBD1 agrees at 10 bases. Unmatched junction bases numbered 1, after V lost 1 base and J lost 5 bases. Per the germline V gene, CDR1 is LGHNA and CDR2 is YSLEER. The CDR3 consists of 14 residues. The CDR3 spells CASSQVGQGYGYTF. In nucleotides, the CDR3 is TGCGCCAGCAGCCAAGTGGGACAGGGGTATGGCTACACCTTC.

This chain uses TRBV7-2 with TRBJ2-3; the match to TRBD2 covers 8 bases. CDR3 size: 15 residues. Trimming cost V 2 bases and J 5 bases; bases outside gene matches: 6. The germline V gene has CDR1 SGHTA and CDR2 FQGNSA. CDR3 sequence (DNA): TGTGCCAGCAGCTTATCCCAGCGGGGGAGAGATACGCAGTATTTT. This codes for CASSLSQRGRDTQYF.

This clone was counted a few times. The gene calls are TRBV27 and TRBJ1-1, with a weak D call TRBD1 (5 bases). CDR1 and CDR2 (germline): MNHEY, SMNVEV (reference sequence). This CDR3 is 11 amino acids long. V was cut by 7 bases and J by 6 bases, with 9 bases left in between. The CDR3 protein is CASIRGAEAFF. The CDR3 nucleotides read TGTGCCAGCATAAGGGGAGCTGAAGCTTTCTTT.

J is TRBJ2-5 and V is TRBV10-3, with TRBD1 as a possible D gene (5 bases). V was pared by 0 bases and J by 4 bases, with 15 bases between. From germline, CDR1 is ENHRY and CDR2 SYGVKD. The CDR3 consists of 16 residues. This CDR3 is CAISESLGLSGETQYF. The CDR3 DNA sequence: TGTGCCATCAGTGAGTCGTTGGGGCTATCGGGAGAGACCCAGTACTTC.

The chain employs TRBV7-9 and TRBJ2-3, with D perhaps TRBD1 (5 bases). CDR3 length equals 13 residues. V was clipped by 5 bases and J by 2 bases, with 8 bases between them. From germline, CDR1 is SEHNR and CDR2 FQNEAQ (reference sequence). The CDR3 here is CASSQDNTDTQYF. DNA of the CDR3: TGTGCCAGCAGCCAGGACAACACAGATACGCAGTATTTT. Full variable domain (rest looked up from reference TRBV7-9 and TRBJ2-3): DTGVSQNPRHKITKRGQNVTFRCDPISEHNRLYWYRQTLGQGPEFLTYFQNEAQLEKSRLLSDRFSAERPKGSFSTLEIQRTEQGDSAMYLCASSQDNTDTQYFGPGTRLTVL.

V and J are TRBV29-1 and TRBJ1-2; TRBD1 might be the D (6 bases). The CDR3 runs to 14 residues. The V end was cut by 5 bases, the J end by 1 base, with 14 bases between. Per germline, CDR1 SQVTM and CDR2 ANQGSEA. This chain's CDR3 is CSVSQGLGNYGYTF. The CDR3, as DNA: TGCAGCGTTTCACAGGGCTTGGGTAACTATGGCTACACCTTC.

The chain is built from TRBV15 and TRBJ1-2, with 9 bases fitting TRBD1. This CDR3 has 14 amino acids. The germline CDR1 and CDR2 sequences are LNHNV and YYDKDF (reference sequence). The junction had 4 bases not matched to a gene; V was cut back by 1 base and J by 7 bases. For the CDR3, the DNA is TGTGCCACCAGCAGAGGGGACAGGGTTCTTGGCTACACCTTC. Its translation: CATSRGDRVLGYTF.

This clone was seen once. The chain has TRBV29-1 and TRBJ1-5, with TRBD1 matching over 9 bases. V shed 5 bases, J shed 4 bases, and the junction held 6 bases outside the gene matches. Germline-derived CDR1 and CDR2 are SQVTM and ANQGSEA. The CDR3 runs 14 residues. The CDR3 DNA reads TGCAGCGTTCTAACAGGGGGCCGAAATCAGCCCCAGCATTTT. This translates into CSVLTGGRNQPQHF.

This clone showed up just a few times. This chain uses TRBV5-1 with TRBJ2-7; 8 nucleotides align to TRBD1. J lost 5 bases, V lost 4 bases, and 5 bases had no gene match. CDR3 length equals 13 residues. Per the germline V gene, CDR1 is SGHRS and CDR2 is YFSETQ. This chain's CDR3 is CASSVGQGDEQYF. The CDR3 DNA sequence: TGCGCCAGCAGCGTCGGACAGGGCGACGAGCAGTACTTC.